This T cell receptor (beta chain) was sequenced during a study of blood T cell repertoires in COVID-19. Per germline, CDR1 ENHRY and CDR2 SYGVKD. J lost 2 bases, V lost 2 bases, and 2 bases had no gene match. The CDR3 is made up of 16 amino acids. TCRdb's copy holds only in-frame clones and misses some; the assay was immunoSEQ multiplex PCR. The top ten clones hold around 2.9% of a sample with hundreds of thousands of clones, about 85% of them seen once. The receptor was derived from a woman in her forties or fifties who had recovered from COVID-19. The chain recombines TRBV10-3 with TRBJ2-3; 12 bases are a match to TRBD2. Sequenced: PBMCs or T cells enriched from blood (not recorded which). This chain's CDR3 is CAISEGLAGNTDTQYF. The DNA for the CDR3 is TGTGCCATCAGTGAGGGACTAGCGGGGAACACAGATACGCAGTATTTT.